Below, one TCR beta chain is given with its context. This CDR3 is built from 15 residues. Germline-derived CDR1 and CDR2 are MNHEY and SVGAGI. V was clipped by 2 bases and J by 2 bases, with 11 bases between them. The data were obtained in a study of shared clonotypes between healthy human individuals. Sequenced by immunoSEQ multiplex PCR; TCRdb stores in-frame clones only, minus some. There are about 1.5 million clones in the sample; 95% to 99% occur only once, and roughly 0.45% lies in the top ten. This receptor was taken from a man aged 25 to 40 in good health. The sequencing input was naive CD4+ T cells sorted from blood. Documented subset: CD45RA+ positively selected. The chain couples TRBV6-5 to TRBJ2-3, with a weak D call TRBD1 (6 bases). DNA for the CDR3: TGTGCCAGCAGTTACGGGGGCAGAATCACAGATACGCAGTATTTT. Translating gives CASSYGGRITDTQYF.